One sample yielded the 6 T cell receptor beta chains listed below, sequenced in a study of T-cell reconstitution after alpha-beta-depleted transplantation in children. Preparation of the TCRbeta library used unique molecular identifiers. TCRdb redid the calling of the PCR reads with MiXCR, one entry per CDR3 protein. The table shows about 260,000 distinct CDR3 sequences, with roughly 8.2% occurring only once. The input for sequencing was PBMCs, mostly from graft donor cells, taken 180 days after TCRalphabeta/CD19-depleted stem cell transplant. All receptors come from a male patient between 10 and 17 years old who had a stem cell transplant for acute lymphoblastic leukemia, so the T cells may come from the graft donor.

This clonotype appeared many times. The DNA for the CDR3 is TGTGCCAGCAGCGTAATAAGCGGGGGAGCCAATGAGCAGTTCTTC. This codes for CASSVISGGANEQFF. This rearrangement joins TRBV9 to TRBJ2-1; 8 bases are shared with TRBD2. V lost 1 base and J lost 6; bases outside the gene matches: 6. The length of the CDR3 is 15 residues. In germline, CDR1 is SGDLS, CDR2 YYNGEE.

Many counts were recorded for this clonotype. The chain links TRBV7-2 to TRBJ2-1; maybe TRBD2 (6 bases). V was pared by 5 bases and J by 12 bases, with 14 bases between. The CDR3 is 12 amino acids. The germline V gene has CDR1 SGHTA and CDR2 FQGNSA. The CDR3 nucleotides are TGTGCCAGCAGCCCCTTCGGGGAGGCGCAGTTCTTC. This sequence encodes CASSPFGEAQFF.

Concerning this clonotype itself: A clone one base away is much larger, so this may be a read error. The CDR3 loop reads CAIRGLAWICDEQIF. DNA of the CDR3: TGTGCCATCAGGGGACTAGCGTGGATTTGCGATGAGCAGATCTTC. This chain connects TRBV10-3 to TRBJ2-1; 10 bases align to TRBD2. Germline values: CDR1 ENHRY, CDR2 SYGVKD. This CDR3 is built from 15 residues.

This clonotype has at least ten counts. V is TRBV9 and J is TRBJ1-1; D is perhaps TRBD1 (6 bases). Trimming removed 2 bases at V and 4 bases at J, with 18 bases between. Germline lookup yields CDR1 SGDLS and CDR2 YYNGEE. The CDR3 contains 16 residues. The CDR3 here is CASSVGRGGQTTEAFF. The CDR3 bases are TGTGCCAGCAGCGTGGGTCGTGGGGGGCAGACCACTGAAGCTTTCTTT.

The sample holds many counts of this clonotype. This chain's CDR3 is CASSLYRGVGETQYF. In DNA, the CDR3 is TGTGCCAGCAGCTTATACAGGGGAGTCGGGGAGACCCAGTACTTC. The rearrangement joins TRBV11-2 to TRBJ2-5; 7 nucleotides line up with TRBD1. The CDR3 contains 15 residues. J was trimmed by 5 bases and V by 2 bases; bases with no gene match: 8. The V gene's germline CDR1 is SGHAT and CDR2 FQNNGV.

The sample holds many counts of this clonotype. The J gene is TRBJ2-2, the V gene TRBV10-2; D is unresolved. The CDR3 consists of 12 residues. The V end was cut by 6 bases, the J end by 5 bases, with 7 bases between. Germline CDR1 WSHSY, CDR2 SAAADI. Written as DNA, the CDR3 is TGCGCCAGCAGCCGGTCTACCGGGGAGCTGTTTTTT. As protein: CASSRSTGELFF.